This TCR beta chain was identified in a study of blood T cell repertoires in COVID-19. At the level of the study: Sample material is recorded as cDNA or gDNA derived from T cells, B-cell-depleted T cells, or PBMCs.

The age range of participants was about 18 to 100 years, with residence in approximately 25 US areas. Participants' reported clinical history set cohort assignment. Germline CDR1 and CDR2: LNHDA and SQIVND (reference sequence). This CDR3 is 17 amino acids long. V gave up 6 bases and J gave up 0 bases; unmatched junction bases: 12. In the authors' workflow: Reference gene primer amplification gave estimated nucleated cell counts. Some clones are missing from TCRdb's copy, which holds only in-frame ones; the method was immunoSEQ multiplex PCR. V and J calls and clone size follow that table, whereas D and trimming were derived from the DNA. The data show around 190,000 clones, with roughly 90% seen just once and around a tenth held by the top ten.

Sequenced: PBMCs or T cells enriched from blood (not recorded which). The chain is built from TRBV19 and TRBJ1-2, with TRBD1 matching 8 bases. The clonotype comes from a man younger than 35 with acute COVID-19. This CDR3 reads CASSRQGSTPSNYGYTF. The DNA of the CDR3 is TGTGCCAGTAGCAGACAGGGGTCTACCCCCTCTAACTATGGCTACACCTTC.